These T cell receptor beta chains were read from a single sample in a study of T cell repertoires in cytomegalovirus infection. Each CDR3 protein is one row after TCRdb ran MiXCR on the reads. Of almost 550,000 distinct CDR3 sequences in the sample, approximately 15% are singletons; the top ten hold under 30%. What was sequenced was CD8+ T cells from PBMCs. The receptors were gathered from a human donor in good health (CMV status not recorded). Some clones in this sample may be carry-over from other donors' samples. Both conserved end residues are part of each CDR3. Fields, in order: CDR3 length, J gene, D gene, clone size, V gene, CDR3 protein, CDR3 DNA. D genes are given only for firm matches. Only part of the rows carry a size: once, few, many, or a class if the clone is expanded.

length: 16; J: TRBJ1-4; D: .; size: .; V: TRBV6-6; CDR3: CASSYSGGVVIEKLFF; DNA: TGTGCCAGCAGTTACTCGGGCGGGGTGGTGATCGAAAAACTGTTTTTT
length: 15; J: TRBJ2-1; D: .; size: many; V: TRBV12-5; CDR3: CASASGTQGYNEQFF; DNA: TGTGCTAGTGCGTCCGGGACGCAGGGGTACAATGAGCAGTTCTTC
length: 15; J: TRBJ1-3; D: .; size: few; V: TRBV2; CDR3: CASSEAKGSGNTIYF; DNA: TGTGCCAGCAGTGAAGCGAAGGGTTCTGGAAACACCATATATTTT
length: 15; J: TRBJ2-1; D: .; size: few; V: TRBV20-1; CDR3: CSARDQLARANEQFF; DNA: TGCAGTGCTAGAGATCAACTAGCCCGTGCAAATGAGCAGTTCTTC
length: 13; J: TRBJ1-2; D: .; size: .; V: TRBV5-1; CDR3: CASWDTGSYGYTF; DNA: TGCGCCAGCTGGGATACGGGGAGCTATGGCTACACCTTC
length: 14; J: TRBJ1-5; D: TRBD1; size: .; V: TRBV27; CDR3: CASSSGTAQGPQHF; DNA: TGTGCCAGCAGTTCGGGGACAGCCCAGGGGCCCCAGCATTTT
length: 13; J: TRBJ1-2; D: .; size: .; V: TRBV7-6; CDR3: CTSSLLVLYGYTF; DNA: TGTACCAGCAGCTTGTTGGTGCTCTATGGCTACACCTTC
length: 14; J: TRBJ1-5; D: .; size: few; V: TRBV7-6; CDR3: CASSLGQGHQPQHF; DNA: TGTGCCAGCAGCTTAGGGCAGGGACATCAGCCCCAGCATTTT
length: 13; J: TRBJ1-2; D: .; size: few; V: TRBV27; CDR3: CASSSGGDSGYTF; DNA: TGTGCCAGCAGTTCGGGGGGGGACTCAGGCTACACCTTC
length: 15; J: TRBJ2-1; D: .; size: many; V: TRBV7-9; CDR3: CASSSDSSKLNEQFF; DNA: TGTGCCAGCAGCTCGGACAGCTCCAAGCTAAATGAGCAGTTCTTC
length: 20; J: TRBJ2-1; D: TRBD2; size: many; V: TRBV7-9; CDR3: CASSLPGLAGNTGWGNEQFF; DNA: TGTGCCAGCAGCTTACCGGGACTAGCGGGCAATACCGGTTGGGGCAATGAGCAGTTCTTC
length: 11; J: TRBJ2-3; D: .; size: .; V: TRBV10-3; CDR3: CAMADTDTQYF; DNA: TGTGCCATGGCAGACACAGATACGCAGTATTTT
length: 15; J: TRBJ1-5; D: .; size: .; V: TRBV20-1; CDR3: CSARRERGSNQPQHF; DNA: TGCAGTGCTAGAAGGGAAAGGGGTAGCAATCAGCCCCAGCATTTT
length: 16; J: TRBJ2-7; D: .; size: .; V: TRBV5-6; CDR3: CASSLVSGYTVDEQYF; DNA: TGTGCCAGCAGCTTGGTCTCAGGTTACACGGTTGACGAGCAGTACTTC
length: 14; J: TRBJ1-2; D: TRBD1; size: many; V: TRBV12-3/TRBV12-4; CDR3: CASSLSPGGNGYTF; DNA: TGTGCCAGCAGTTTATCTCCAGGGGGCAATGGCTACACCTTC
length: 17; J: TRBJ2-1; D: TRBD2; size: many; V: TRBV4-1; CDR3: CASSQDGAGGHDNEQFF; DNA: TGCGCCAGCAGCCAAGACGGGGCGGGGGGGCACGACAATGAGCAGTTCTTC
length: 17; J: TRBJ1-2; D: TRBD1; size: many; V: TRBV7-9; CDR3: CASTLSGGTALNYGYTF; DNA: TGTGCCAGCACTCTATCAGGCGGGACAGCCCTCAACTATGGCTACACCTTC
length: 17; J: TRBJ2-3; D: TRBD1; size: .; V: TRBV29-1; CDR3: CSVEGRGKTIGTDTQYF; DNA: TGCAGCGTTGAAGGCAGGGGGAAGACAATAGGCACAGATACGCAGTATTTT
length: 14; J: TRBJ2-7; D: .; size: .; V: TRBV4-2; CDR3: CASSPLRGSYEQYF; DNA: TGTGCCAGCAGCCCCCTGAGGGGTTCCTACGAGCAGTACTTC
length: 16; J: TRBJ2-1; D: TRBD2; size: many; V: TRBV12-3/TRBV12-4; CDR3: CASSGVAGGPRDEQFF; DNA: TGTGCCAGCAGTGGGGTAGCGGGAGGGCCGAGGGATGAGCAGTTCTTC
length: 14; J: TRBJ2-7; D: .; size: many; V: TRBV7-2; CDR3: CASSLGLMGYEQYF; DNA: TGTGCCAGCAGCTTAGGACTAATGGGGTACGAGCAGTACTTC
length: 13; J: TRBJ2-1; D: .; size: .; V: TRBV7-2; CDR3: CASGPAVYNEQFF; DNA: TGTGCCAGCGGACCGGCCGTGTACAATGAGCAGTTCTTC
length: 15; J: TRBJ1-6; D: .; size: few; V: TRBV12-3/TRBV12-4; CDR3: CASTEGDSYNSPLHF; DNA: TGTGCCAGCACCGAAGGGGACTCCTATAATTCACCCCTCCACTTT
length: 14; J: TRBJ2-7; D: TRBD2; size: .; V: TRBV30; CDR3: CAWSPGTSGYEQYF; DNA: TGTGCCTGGAGCCCCGGGACTAGCGGCTACGAGCAGTACTTC
length: 13; J: TRBJ1-5; D: TRBD1; size: .; V: TRBV10-2; CDR3: CAGSEDRRQPQHF; DNA: TGCGCCGGCAGCGAGGACAGGCGCCAGCCCCAGCATTTT
length: 17; J: TRBJ2-2; D: TRBD1; size: few; V: TRBV19; CDR3: CASSQDRGLLETGELFF; DNA: TGTGCCAGTAGTCAGGACAGGGGGCTCCTGGAAACCGGGGAGCTGTTTTTT
length: 13; J: TRBJ2-1; D: TRBD1; size: .; V: TRBV6-6; CDR3: CASSQQGVNEQFF; DNA: TGTGCCAGCAGCCAACAGGGGGTAAATGAGCAGTTCTTC
length: 15; J: TRBJ2-7; D: TRBD2; size: many; V: TRBV7-3; CDR3: CASSLTSSGYYEQYF; DNA: TGTGCCAGCAGCTTAACGTCTAGCGGATACTACGAGCAGTACTTC
length: 15; J: TRBJ2-1; D: TRBD1; size: few; V: TRBV27; CDR3: CASSLTGENYNEQFF; DNA: TGTGCCAGCAGCTTGACAGGGGAGAACTACAATGAGCAGTTCTTC
length: 14; J: TRBJ2-1; D: .; size: .; V: TRBV5-6; CDR3: CASSSGRDGDEQFF; DNA: TGTGCCAGCAGCTCGGGTAGGGATGGAGATGAGCAGTTCTTC
length: 14; J: TRBJ2-1; D: TRBD2; size: few; V: TRBV10-3; CDR3: CAITSGRAQHEQFF; DNA: TGTGCCATCACTAGCGGGAGGGCCCAGCATGAGCAGTTCTTC
length: 14; J: TRBJ2-7; D: .; size: many; V: TRBV6-5; CDR3: CASRLSTGAYEQYF; DNA: TGTGCCAGCAGATTGTCGACGGGCGCCTACGAGCAGTACTTC
length: 14; J: TRBJ1-5; D: TRBD1; size: .; V: TRBV7-9; CDR3: CASSQGGFNQPQHF; DNA: TGTGCCAGCAGCCAAGGGGGCTTCAATCAGCCCCAGCATTTT
length: 17; J: TRBJ1-3; D: .; size: many; V: TRBV6-5; CDR3: CASSSSDSVMGGGTIYF; DNA: TGTGCCAGCAGTTCATCGGACAGTGTGATGGGCGGTGGCACCATATATTTT
length: 16; J: TRBJ2-7; D: TRBD1; size: .; V: TRBV28; CDR3: CASSLDRTGWAYEQYF; DNA: TGTGCCAGCAGTTTAGATAGGACAGGGTGGGCCTACGAGCAGTACTTC
length: 14; J: TRBJ2-7; D: .; size: many; V: TRBV4-1; CDR3: CASSQASGSYEQYF; DNA: TGCGCCAGCAGCCAAGCATCCGGATCCTACGAGCAGTACTTC
length: 14; J: TRBJ2-5; D: .; size: many; V: TRBV7-9; CDR3: CASSYDRTLETQYF; DNA: TGTGCCAGCAGCTACGACAGGACCCTTGAGACCCAGTACTTC
length: 13; J: TRBJ2-1; D: .; size: many; V: TRBV19; CDR3: CASSIGKSSEQFF; DNA: TGTGCCAGTAGTATAGGTAAAAGTTCTGAGCAGTTCTTC
length: 15; J: TRBJ2-7; D: TRBD2; size: many; V: TRBV7-2; CDR3: CASSSSSGIVYEQYF; DNA: TGTGCCAGCAGCTCGAGTAGCGGGATAGTCTACGAGCAGTACTTC
length: 13; J: TRBJ1-2; D: TRBD1; size: .; V: TRBV12-5; CDR3: CASALGQNYGYTF; DNA: TGTGCTAGTGCCTTGGGACAGAACTATGGCTACACCTTC
length: 13; J: TRBJ1-2; D: .; size: .; V: TRBV5-6; CDR3: CASSARRGYGYTF; DNA: TGTGCCAGCAGCGCCCGCAGGGGCTATGGCTACACCTTC
length: 14; J: TRBJ1-1; D: TRBD1; size: many; V: TRBV11-3; CDR3: CASSKDRENTEAFF; DNA: TGTGCCAGCAGCAAGGACAGGGAAAACACTGAAGCTTTCTTT
length: 16; J: TRBJ2-2; D: TRBD2; size: .; V: TRBV6-2/TRBV6-3; CDR3: CASSVASGVYTGVLFF; DNA: TGTGCCAGCAGTGTCGCTAGCGGGGTATACACCGGGGTGCTGTTTTTT
length: 15; J: TRBJ2-7; D: TRBD1; size: few; V: TRBV10-1; CDR3: CASSEITGGKGEQYF; DNA: TGCGCCAGCAGTGAGATAACAGGGGGCAAGGGCGAGCAGTACTTC
length: 18; J: TRBJ2-1; D: TRBD2; size: .; V: TRBV4-1; CDR3: CASSQRWSGTSSYNEQFF; DNA: TGCGCCAGCAGCCAAAGATGGTCCGGGACTAGCTCCTACAATGAGCAGTTCTTC
length: 16; J: TRBJ2-3; D: TRBD2; size: few; V: TRBV10-3; CDR3: CAISERTSGRLDTQYF; DNA: TGTGCCATCAGTGAGCGGACTAGCGGGAGACTAGATACGCAGTATTTT
length: 13; J: TRBJ1-2; D: .; size: many; V: TRBV7-6; CDR3: CASSLGTDYGYTF; DNA: TGTGCCAGCAGCTTAGGGACAGATTATGGCTACACCTTC
length: 17; J: TRBJ1-2; D: TRBD1; size: .; V: TRBV4-2; CDR3: CASSPPQGGLGGYGYTF; DNA: TGTGCCAGCAGCCCTCCCCAGGGGGGACTGGGGGGCTATGGCTACACCTTC
length: 14; J: TRBJ1-5; D: .; size: many; V: TRBV27; CDR3: CASSFSGRNQPQHF; DNA: TGTGCCAGCAGTTTTTCTGGTCGCAATCAGCCCCAGCATTTT
length: 16; J: TRBJ2-7; D: .; size: many; V: TRBV6-6; CDR3: CASSFDTGDISYEQYF; DNA: TGTGCCAGCAGTTTTGATACCGGGGACATCTCCTACGAGCAGTACTTC
length: 14; J: TRBJ1-3; D: .; size: .; V: TRBV6-6; CDR3: CASSYVGNGNTIYF; DNA: TGTGCCAGCAGTTACGTGGGGAATGGAAACACCATATATTTT
length: 16; J: TRBJ2-7; D: TRBD1; size: .; V: TRBV20-1; CDR3: CSASPWAGGEDYEQYF; DNA: TGCAGTGCTAGTCCCTGGGCAGGGGGCGAAGACTACGAGCAGTACTTC
length: 12; J: TRBJ2-7; D: .; size: many; V: TRBV12-5; CDR3: CASEKIRYEQYF; DNA: TGTGCTAGTGAAAAGATACGGTACGAGCAGTACTTC
length: 15; J: TRBJ1-3; D: .; size: few; V: TRBV4-1; CDR3: CASSHRQDSGNTIYF; DNA: TGCGCCAGCAGCCACCGACAGGACTCTGGAAACACCATATATTTT
length: 13; J: TRBJ1-3; D: .; size: .; V: TRBV4-1; CDR3: CASSEDIRNTIYF; DNA: TGCGCCAGCAGCGAAGATATCCGAAACACCATATATTTT
length: 16; J: TRBJ1-1; D: TRBD1; size: many; V: TRBV7-8; CDR3: CASSLGGQLYGTEAFF; DNA: TGTGCCAGCAGCCTAGGGGGACAGCTCTACGGCACTGAAGCTTTCTTT